This TCR beta chain derives from a study of spatial heterogeneity in lung cancer. About the study: Samples came from some 73 TRACERx patients with untreated early-stage lung cancer. Researchers sequenced follow-up PBMC samples if they had them, and these came a median of about 2 years after resection. Regarding the study as a whole: At resection, ubiquitous expanded tumor TCRs appeared in blood more than at follow-up.

Looked up from germline, CDR1 is LNHDA and CDR2 is SQIVND (reference sequence). This CDR3 spans 17 amino acids. Trimming removed 3 bases from V and 2 bases from J; junction bases left unmatched: 7. Unique molecular identifiers, one per molecule, were present on every TCR cDNA molecule. Each CDR3 protein is one row after TCRdb ran MiXCR on the 5' RACE reads. The sample consists of about 50,000 distinct CDR3 sequences, around 7% of them appearing once. Time point: blood at routine non-recurrence follow-up after resection. Whole RNA, which was extracted from tumor, nontumor lung tissue or frozen PBMC, was sequenced without any cell sorting. To note about this clonotype: Its antigen is unknown.

Source: PBMCs, taken at follow-up. V and J are TRBV19 and TRBJ2-3; 11 nucleotides align to TRBD2. The origin of this receptor is a female donor with early-stage non-small cell lung cancer. The CDR3, as DNA: TGTGCCAGTAGTATTCTCAAGACTAGCGGGGCCACAGATACGCAGTATTTT. Translated: CASSILKTSGATDTQYF.